Presented here are 29 T cell receptor beta chains from one specimen sequenced in a study of cytomegalovirus exposure and HLA in healthy donors. It was with 60 Vbeta and 13 Jbeta primers that the PCR ran. Profiling relied on immunoSEQ multiplex PCR, and the TCRdb table lists in-frame clones only, not all of them. The profile shows around 80,000 clones, about three quarters of them singletons. The specimen was PBMCs. The receptors shown here come from a female donor in good health and CMV-seronegative.

V gene TRBV27 combines with J gene TRBJ2-2, with unresolved D. Germline CDR1 is MNHEY and CDR2 is SMNVEV (reference sequence). CDR3 length equals 14 residues. V lost 7 bases, J lost 4 bases, and 13 bases lay in between. CDR3: CASNYRLGTGELFF. CDR3 sequence (DNA): TGTGCCAGCAACTATCGTCTCGGCACCGGGGAGCTGTTTTTT.

The rearrangement uses TRBV29-1 and TRBJ1-1, with TRBD1 matching 9 bases. Germline V lookup: CDR1 SQVTM, CDR2 ANQGSEA. The CDR3 length is 15 residues. J was trimmed by 1 base and V by 7 bases; bases with no gene match: 10. CDR3 region: CSDRDREAGNTEAFF. In DNA, the CDR3 is TGCAGCGACCGGGACAGGGAGGCGGGGAACACTGAAGCTTTCTTT.

The V gene is TRBV14, the J gene TRBJ2-3; D gene ambiguous. The CDR3 length is 13 residues. Germline-derived CDR1 and CDR2 are SGHDN and FVKESK. Deletions cut 2 bases from V and 7 bases from J, with 10 bases between. CDR3 bases: TGTGCCAGCAGCCAATCCCGGAGAAATACGCAGTATTTT. Its protein is CASSQSRRNTQYF.

V and J are TRBV7-6 and TRBJ1-1; TRBD1 agrees at 7 bases. CDR3 length equals 14 residues. CDR1 SGHVS and CDR2 FNYEAQ come from the germline V gene. The V segment lost 5 bases and the J segment 2 bases; nucleotides outside the gene matches: 5. The CDR3, as DNA: TGTGCCAGCAGCCCCGGGACAGTCAACACTGAAGCTTTCTTT. Its protein is CASSPGTVNTEAFF. Supplemented by reference TRBV7-6 and TRBJ1-1, the full variable domain reads GAGVSQSPRYKVTKRGQDVALRCDPISGHVSLYWYRQALGQGPEFLTYFNYEAQQDKSGLPNDRFSAERPEGSISTLTIQRTEQRDSAMYRCASSPGTVNTEAFFGQGTRLTVV.

J is TRBJ2-5 and V is TRBV4-1, with TRBD1 matching 8 bases. The CDR3 sequence is 16 residues long. Germline V gives CDR1 MGHRA, CDR2 YSYEKL. The trim removed 5 bases at V and 2 bases at J, leaving 10 bases unmatched. The CDR3 coding sequence is TGCGCCAGCAGCAAGGGACAGGTAATGGGACAAGAGACCCAGTACTTC. As protein: CASSKGQVMGQETQYF.

CDR3 protein: CASSGRTGSANEQFF. In DNA form, the CDR3 reads TGTGCCAGCTCAGGCCGGACAGGGTCCGCCAATGAGCAGTTCTTC. This chain connects TRBV18 to TRBJ2-1, with 8 nucleotides matching TRBD1. Losses at the gene ends were 5 bases for V and 6 bases for J; bases not matched to a gene: 9. The CDR3 extends over 15 amino acids. Germline V gene sequence: CDR1 KGHSH, CDR2 LQKENI.

The sample holds one count of this clone. The chain recombines TRBV28 with TRBJ1-5; TRBD1 matches 10 bases. CDR3 length: 19 amino acids. CDR1 MDHEN and CDR2 SYDVKM come from the germline V gene. Unmatched junction bases numbered 20, after V lost 6 bases and J lost 6 bases. The CDR3, as DNA: TGTGCCAGCAGAACTGAACCGACAGGGGGCGTGAGGAAAGGTCAGCCCCAGCATTTT. Its translation: CASRTEPTGGVRKGQPQHF.

The chain combines TRBV6-5 with TRBJ1-2; possibly TRBD1 for D (6 bases). This CDR3 spans 16 amino acids. The V end was cut by 0 bases, the J end by 8 bases, with 19 bases between. Per the germline V gene, CDR1 is MNHEY and CDR2 is SVGAGI. The CDR3 DNA reads TGTGCCAGCAGTTACTCAACAGGGCCCCGTTCGCGGGGCTACACCTTC. Translation: CASSYSTGPRSRGYTF.

V is TRBV19 and J is TRBJ2-3; 10 positions match TRBD2. After removal of 5 bases from V and 5 bases from J, the junction contained 7 bases not matched to a gene. The CDR3 covers 15 residues. Germline V gene sequence: CDR1 LNHDA, CDR2 SQIVND (reference sequence). The CDR3 is CASSRTSGSLDTQYF. The CDR3 DNA sequence: TGTGCCAGTAGTCGGACTAGCGGATCTTTAGATACGCAGTATTTT. The full variable domain, in which reference TRBV19 and TRBJ2-3 provide the parts outside the CDR3, is DGGITQSPKYLFRKEGQNVTLSCEQNLNHDAMYWYRQDPGQGLRLIYYSQIVNDFQKGDIAEGYSVSREKKESFPLTVTSAQKNPTAFYLCASSRTSGSLDTQYFGPGTRLTVL.

This clone occurred a few times. The chain joins TRBV5-1 to TRBJ1-1; no reliable D call. CDR3 length: 14 residues. Per germline, CDR1 SGHRS and CDR2 YFSETQ. Trimming removed 4 bases from V and 1 base from J, with 11 bases in between. CDR3 sequence (DNA): TGCGCCAGCAGCCCCAAAATGGCGAACACTGAAGCTTTCTTT. Protein: CASSPKMANTEAFF.

The rearrangement uses TRBV18 and TRBJ2-5; TRBD2 might be the D (5 bases). Germline V gene lookup returns CDR1 KGHSH and CDR2 LQKENI. This CDR3 spans 15 amino acids. Trimming took 6 bases from V and 2 from J, leaving 16 bases between them. This CDR3 is CASSVGLGGQETQYF. The CDR3 DNA sequence: TGTGCCAGCTCCGTAGGACTCGGAGGTCAAGAGACCCAGTACTTC.

In this sample, this clone turned up a few times. This chain links TRBV5-6 with TRBJ2-1, with TRBD2 matching 11 bases. The CDR3 has 15 residues. V lost 2 bases, J lost 9 bases, and 7 bases stayed unmatched. CDR1 and CDR2 (germline): SGHDT, YYEEEE. The DNA for the CDR3 is TGTGCCAGCAGCTTACAACTAGCGGGAGTAATTGAGCAGTTCTTC. Amino acids: CASSLQLAGVIEQFF.

V usage is TRBV6-1 and J usage is TRBJ1-5; weak D call: TRBD1 (5 bases). This CDR3 contains 13 residues. Germline V lookup: CDR1 MNHNS, CDR2 SASEGT. Between the trimmed V and J ends, which lost 7 bases and 5 bases, there was a span of 12 bases. In DNA, the CDR3 is TGTGCCAGCACTCCAAAAGGGGATCAGCCCCAGCATTTT. Protein sequence: CASTPKGDQPQHF.

The rearrangement uses TRBV30 and TRBJ2-5; D is perhaps TRBD1 (6 bases). CDR1 is GTSNPN and CDR2 is SVGIG in the germline V gene (reference sequence). The CDR3 consists of 15 residues. V was shortened by 3 bases and J by 3 bases, with 17 bases between the two germline ends. The CDR3 sequence: CAWSALQGPEETQYF. CDR3 coding DNA: TGTGCCTGGAGCGCTCTACAGGGACCCGAAGAGACCCAGTACTTC.

The chain couples TRBV5-1 to TRBJ2-3, with 9 nucleotides matching TRBD2. This CDR3 spans 14 amino acids. The V segment lost 4 bases and the J segment 2 bases; nucleotides outside the gene matches: 2. Germline V gene lookup returns CDR1 SGHRS and CDR2 YFSETQ. The CDR3 DNA reads as TGCGCCAGCAGCGCGGGAGGGCCCACAGATACGCAGTATTTT. Its translation is CASSAGGPTDTQYF.

The chain joins TRBV4-2 to TRBJ1-4; a possible D gene is TRBD1 (5 bases). CDR3 size: 14 residues. V gave up 3 bases and J gave up 8 bases, with 13 bases separating them. Germline CDR1 and CDR2: LGHNA and YNFKEQ. CDR3 sequence: CASSQELGGEKLFF. The DNA for the CDR3 is TGTGCCAGCAGCCAGGAGCTGGGGGGAGAAAAACTGTTTTTT.

The chain recombines TRBV10-3 with TRBJ2-1; a possible D gene is TRBD2 (6 bases). The germline V gene has CDR1 ENHRY and CDR2 SYGVKD. With 10 bases removed from V and 7 bases from J, the gap between germline ends came to 17 bases. This CDR3 has 13 residues. CDR3 residues: CATNLGGGNEQFF. The CDR3 nucleotides read TGTGCCACCAACCTGGGGGGTGGGAATGAGCAGTTCTTC.

The chain is built from TRBV30 and TRBJ1-2, with D possibly matching TRBD1 (6 bases). This CDR3 is 13 amino acids long. The V end was cut by 2 bases, the J end by 6 bases, with 13 bases between. Germline V lookup: CDR1 GTSNPN, CDR2 SVGIG (reference sequence). The CDR3 DNA sequence: TGTGCCTGGAGTCCGGCAGGGGAAGATGGCTACACCTTC. The encoded protein is CAWSPAGEDGYTF.

The V gene is TRBV7-2, the J gene TRBJ2-3; D not certain. CDR1 and CDR2 (germline): SGHTA, FQGNSA. V lost 4 bases and J lost 6, with 8 bases in between. The CDR3 contains 12 residues. In nucleotides, the CDR3 is TGTGCCAGCAGCTCTCCCGGGGATACGCAGTATTTT. The encoded protein is CASSSPGDTQYF.

The sample holds a few counts of this clone. CDR3 nucleotides: TGTGCCAGCAGCTTAGATTTGAGTCAGGCAGTTGAGGGTGGCTACACCTTC. This encodes CASSLDLSQAVEGGYTF. The chain uses TRBV11-2 and TRBJ1-2; D is unresolved. Germline values: CDR1 SGHAT, CDR2 FQNNGV. There are 17 residues in the CDR3. Deletions cut 0 bases from V and 7 bases from J, with 21 bases between.

The CDR3 sequence: CASSQEGTGYNSPLHF. In DNA form, the CDR3 reads TGTGCCAGCAGCCAAGAAGGGACAGGGTATAATTCACCCCTCCACTTT. V and J are TRBV14 and TRBJ1-6; TRBD1 matches 9 bases. Germline V gene lookup returns CDR1 SGHDN and CDR2 FVKESK. The CDR3 is made up of 16 amino acids. After removal of 0 bases from V and 4 bases from J, the junction contained 1 base not matched to a gene.

The chain is built from TRBV19 and TRBJ2-5; D remains unclear. V lost 0 bases and J 5 bases, leaving 4 bases between the germline ends. Looked up from germline, CDR1 is LNHDA and CDR2 is SQIVND (reference sequence). This CDR3 spans 12 amino acids. In nucleotides, the CDR3 is TGTGCCAGTAGTATAGACAGGGAGACCCAGTACTTC. It translates to CASSIDRETQYF.

This chain uses TRBV4-1 with TRBJ1-1, with D possibly TRBD1 on 6 matching bases. The CDR3 is 16 amino acids. CDR1 is MGHRA and CDR2 is YSYEKL in the germline V gene. The V end lost 0 bases, the J end lost 0 bases, and 11 bases lay between the germline ends. In DNA, the CDR3 is TGCGCCAGCAGCCAAGACACAGGGAATTTGAACACTGAAGCTTTCTTT. It encodes CASSQDTGNLNTEAFF.

Turning to this clone: A read error may account for a junction end that differs from germline. The chain combines TRBV7-2 with TRBJ2-7, with 9 bases fitting TRBD1. This CDR3 has 17 amino acids. Germline values: CDR1 SGHTA, CDR2 FQGNSA. Here the CDR3 reads CASSPKPPGQGSHEQYF. The CDR3 DNA is TGTGCCAGCAGTCCTAAACCCCCGGGACAGGGCTCCCACGAGCAGTACTTC. Drawing the rest from reference TRBV7-2 and TRBJ2-7, the complete variable domain is GAGVSQSPSNKVTEKGKDVELRCDPISGHTALYWYRQSLGQGLEFLIYFQGNSAPDKSGLPSDRFSAERTGGSVSTLTIQRTQQEDSAVYLCASSPKPPGQGSHEQYFGPGTRLTVT.

The chain recombines TRBV27 with TRBJ2-7; 8 bases align to TRBD2. With 4 bases clipped from V and 0 bases from J, the junction kept 2 bases outside the gene matches. CDR1 and CDR2 (germline): MNHEY, SMNVEV (reference sequence). The CDR3 runs 14 residues. The CDR3 sequence is CASSSGGSSYEQYF. For the CDR3, the DNA is TGTGCCAGCAGTTCGGGAGGGAGCTCCTACGAGCAGTACTTC.

The rearrangement joins TRBV11-2 to TRBJ2-6, with 7 nucleotides matching TRBD1. CDR3 length: 19 amino acids. The trim removed 5 bases at V and 2 bases at J, leaving 15 bases unmatched. Germline V gives CDR1 SGHAT, CDR2 FQNNGV. CDR3 in amino acids: CASSPHRGQNTAGANVLTF. CDR3 coding DNA: TGTGCCAGCAGCCCACACAGGGGACAGAATACCGCTGGGGCCAACGTCCTGACTTTC. The whole variable domain, remainder taken from reference TRBV11-2 and TRBJ2-6, is EAGVAQSPRYKIIEKRQSVAFWCNPISGHATLYWYQQILGQGPKLLIQFQNNGVVDDSQLPKDRFSAERLKGVDSTLKIQPAKLEDSAVYLCASSPHRGQNTAGANVLTFGAGSRLTVL.

CDR3 bases: TGTGCCAGCAGTCCACCAAATAGAGGGGGCTACACCTTC. Its protein product is CASSPPNRGGYTF. This chain links TRBV6-6 with TRBJ1-2; D ambiguous. This CDR3 is 13 amino acids long. Per germline, CDR1 MNHNY and CDR2 SVGAGI (reference sequence). Trimming shortened V by 5 bases and J by 8 bases, and 15 bases separated the two germline ends.

The J gene is TRBJ2-7, the V gene TRBV7-8; D is unresolved. Germline CDR1 reads SGHVS; CDR2 reads FQNEAQ. V lost 5 bases and J 4 bases, leaving 9 bases between the germline ends. CDR3 length equals 12 residues. DNA for the CDR3: TGTGCCAGCAGCCCCGCCGCGTACGAGCAGTACTTC. Protein sequence: CASSPAAYEQYF.

The rearrangement uses TRBV7-9 and TRBJ1-1, with 7 nucleotides matching TRBD1. Looked up from germline, CDR1 is SEHNR and CDR2 is FQNEAQ (reference sequence). V dropped 5 bases and J dropped 3; count of bases not matched to a gene: 9. CDR3 length equals 15 residues. The CDR3 DNA reads TGTGCCAGCAGCCTAAGGGCCAGGGGGGACACTGAAGCTTTCTTT. As protein: CASSLRARGDTEAFF. Filled out from reference TRBV7-9 and TRBJ1-1, the complete variable domain reads DTGVSQNPRHKITKRGQNVTFRCDPISEHNRLYWYRQTLGQGPEFLTYFQNEAQLEKSRLLSDRFSAERPKGSFSTLEIQRTEQGDSAMYLCASSLRARGDTEAFFGQGTRLTVV.